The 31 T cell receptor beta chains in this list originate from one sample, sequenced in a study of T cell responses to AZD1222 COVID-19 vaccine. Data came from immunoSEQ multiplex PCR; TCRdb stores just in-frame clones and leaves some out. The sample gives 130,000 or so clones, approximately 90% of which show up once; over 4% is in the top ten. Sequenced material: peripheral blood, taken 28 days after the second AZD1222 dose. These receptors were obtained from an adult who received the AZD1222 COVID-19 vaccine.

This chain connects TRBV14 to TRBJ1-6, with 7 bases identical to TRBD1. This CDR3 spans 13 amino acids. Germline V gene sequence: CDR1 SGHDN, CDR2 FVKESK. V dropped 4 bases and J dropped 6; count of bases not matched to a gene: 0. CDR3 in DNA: TGTGCCAGCAGCCGGGACAGTAATTCACCCCTCCACTTT. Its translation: CASSRDSNSPLHF.

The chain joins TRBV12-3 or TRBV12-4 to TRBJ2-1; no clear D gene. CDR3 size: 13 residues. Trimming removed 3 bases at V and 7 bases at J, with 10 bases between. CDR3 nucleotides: TGTGCCAGCAGTTTTGAGTTGAGTAATGAGCAGTTCTTC. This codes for CASSFELSNEQFF.

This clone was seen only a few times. The CDR3 reads CASSPGLRGEQFF. The CDR3 bases are TGTGCCAGCAGCCCCGGACTAAGAGGTGAGCAGTTCTTC. The rearrangement uses TRBV3-1 (or the pseudogene TRBV3-2) and TRBJ2-1; D might be TRBD2 (6 bases). Trimming stripped 4 bases from V and 9 bases from J, with 13 bases between. This CDR3 spans 13 amino acids. Germline lookup yields CDR1 LGHDT and CDR2 YNNKEL (reference sequence).

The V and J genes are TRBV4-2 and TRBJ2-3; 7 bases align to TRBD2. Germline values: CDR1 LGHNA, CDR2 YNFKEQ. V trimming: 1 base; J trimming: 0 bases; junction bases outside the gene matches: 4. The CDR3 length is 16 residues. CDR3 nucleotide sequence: TGTGCCAGCAGCCAAGGCCCTAGCGGAAGCACAGATACGCAGTATTTT. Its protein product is CASSQGPSGSTDTQYF.

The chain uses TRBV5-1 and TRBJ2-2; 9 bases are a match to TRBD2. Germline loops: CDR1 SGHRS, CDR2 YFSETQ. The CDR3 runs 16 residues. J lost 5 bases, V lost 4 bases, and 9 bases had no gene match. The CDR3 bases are TGCGCCAGCAGCCAATTTAGCGGGAGAGGTACCGGGGAGCTGTTTTTT. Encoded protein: CASSQFSGRGTGELFF.

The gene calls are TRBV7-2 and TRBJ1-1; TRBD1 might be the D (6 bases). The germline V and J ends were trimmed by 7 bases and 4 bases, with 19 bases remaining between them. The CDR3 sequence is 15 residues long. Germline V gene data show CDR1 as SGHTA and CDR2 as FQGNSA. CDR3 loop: CASTPSPGGATEAFF. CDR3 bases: TGTGCCAGCACCCCATCACCGGGGGGGGCCACTGAAGCTTTCTTT. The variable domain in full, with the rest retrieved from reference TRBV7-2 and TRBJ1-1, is GAGVSQSPSNKVTEKGKDVELRCDPISGHTALYWYRQSLGQGLEFLIYFQGNSAPDKSGLPSDRFSAERTGGSVSTLTIQRTQQEDSAVYLCASTPSPGGATEAFFGQGTRLTVV.

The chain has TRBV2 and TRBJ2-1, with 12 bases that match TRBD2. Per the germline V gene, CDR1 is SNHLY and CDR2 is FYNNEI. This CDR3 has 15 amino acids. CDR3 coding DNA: TGTGTCACCTCACGAGAACTAGCGGGAGGCGGGGAGCAGTTCTTC. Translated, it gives CVTSRELAGGGEQFF.

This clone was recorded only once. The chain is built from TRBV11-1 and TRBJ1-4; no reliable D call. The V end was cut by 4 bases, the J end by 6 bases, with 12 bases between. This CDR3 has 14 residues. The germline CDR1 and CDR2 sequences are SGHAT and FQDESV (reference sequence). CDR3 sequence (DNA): TGTGCCAGCAGCTCTAGCTTCAATGATGAAAAACTGTTTTTT. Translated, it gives CASSSSFNDEKLFF. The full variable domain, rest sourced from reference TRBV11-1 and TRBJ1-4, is EAEVAQSPRYKITEKSQAVAFWCDPISGHATLYWYRQILGQGPELLVQFQDESVVDDSQLPKDRFSAERLKGVDSTLKIQPAELGDSAMYLCASSSSFNDEKLFFGSGTQLSVL.

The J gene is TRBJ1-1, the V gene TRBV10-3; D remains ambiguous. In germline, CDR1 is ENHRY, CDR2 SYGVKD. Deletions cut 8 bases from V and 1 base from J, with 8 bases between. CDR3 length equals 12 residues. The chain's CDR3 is CAISPKNTEAFF. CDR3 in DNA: TGTGCCATCTCTCCGAAGAACACTGAAGCTTTCTTT.

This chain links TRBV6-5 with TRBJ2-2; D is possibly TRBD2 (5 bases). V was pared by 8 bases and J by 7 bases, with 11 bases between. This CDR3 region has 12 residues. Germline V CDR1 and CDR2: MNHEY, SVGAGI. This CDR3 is CASGLRGGELFF. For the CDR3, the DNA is TGTGCCAGCGGCCTCCGGGGCGGGGAGCTGTTTTTT.

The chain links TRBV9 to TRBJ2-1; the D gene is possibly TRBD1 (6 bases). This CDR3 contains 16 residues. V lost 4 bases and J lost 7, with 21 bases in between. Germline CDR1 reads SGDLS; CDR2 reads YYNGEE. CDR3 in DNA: TGTGCCAGCAGCCCCCGACAGGTAGCTCTGGGTAATGAGCAGTTCTTC. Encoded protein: CASSPRQVALGNEQFF.

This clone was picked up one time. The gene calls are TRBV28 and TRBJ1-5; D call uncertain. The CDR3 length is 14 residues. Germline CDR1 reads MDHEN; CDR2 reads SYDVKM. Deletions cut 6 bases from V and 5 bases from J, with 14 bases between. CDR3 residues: CASSSGESYQPQHF. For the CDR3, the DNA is TGTGCCAGCAGCTCTGGCGAGTCTTATCAGCCCCAGCATTTT.

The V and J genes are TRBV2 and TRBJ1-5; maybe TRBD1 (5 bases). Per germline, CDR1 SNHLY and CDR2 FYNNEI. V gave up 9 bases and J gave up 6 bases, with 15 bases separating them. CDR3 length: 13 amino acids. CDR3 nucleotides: TGTGCCAGTACCGGGACGTATCTTCAGCCCCAGCATTTT. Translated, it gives CASTGTYLQPQHF.

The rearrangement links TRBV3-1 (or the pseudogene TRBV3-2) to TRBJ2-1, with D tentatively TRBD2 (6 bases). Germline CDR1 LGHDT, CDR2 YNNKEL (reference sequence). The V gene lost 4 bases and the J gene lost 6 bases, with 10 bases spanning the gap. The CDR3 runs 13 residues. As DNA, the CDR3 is TGTGCCAGCAGCCCCTACGGGGGCAATGAGCAGTTCTTC. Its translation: CASSPYGGNEQFF.

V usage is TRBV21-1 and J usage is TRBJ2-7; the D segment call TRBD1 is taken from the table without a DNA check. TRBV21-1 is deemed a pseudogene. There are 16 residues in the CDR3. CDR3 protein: CASSPKDNSGYYEQYF. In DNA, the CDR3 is TGTGCCAGCAGCCCCAAAGATAACAGTGGATACTACGAGCAGTACTTC.

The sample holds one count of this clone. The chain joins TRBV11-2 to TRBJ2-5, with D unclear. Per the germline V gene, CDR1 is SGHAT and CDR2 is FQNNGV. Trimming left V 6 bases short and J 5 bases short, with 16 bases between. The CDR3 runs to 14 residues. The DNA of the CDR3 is TGTGCCAGCAGGAGCTGGCCAATACGTGAGACCCAGTACTTC. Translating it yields CASRSWPIRETQYF.

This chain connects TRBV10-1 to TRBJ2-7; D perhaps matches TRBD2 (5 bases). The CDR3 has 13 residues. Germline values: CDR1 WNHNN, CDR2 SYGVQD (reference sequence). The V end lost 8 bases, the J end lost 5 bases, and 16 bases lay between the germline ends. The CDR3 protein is CASLDYGRDEQYF. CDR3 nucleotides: TGCGCCAGCCTAGACTACGGGCGAGACGAGCAGTACTTC.

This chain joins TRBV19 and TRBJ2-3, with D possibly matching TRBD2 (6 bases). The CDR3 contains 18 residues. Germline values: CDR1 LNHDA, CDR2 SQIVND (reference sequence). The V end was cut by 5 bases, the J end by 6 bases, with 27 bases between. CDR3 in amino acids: CASSPNPYWAGTGDTQYF. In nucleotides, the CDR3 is TGTGCCAGTAGTCCAAACCCTTACTGGGCGGGGACGGGCGATACGCAGTATTTT.

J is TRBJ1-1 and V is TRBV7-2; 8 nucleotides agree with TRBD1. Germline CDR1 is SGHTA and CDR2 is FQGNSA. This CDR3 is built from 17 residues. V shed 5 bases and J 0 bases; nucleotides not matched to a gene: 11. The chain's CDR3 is CASSPGGTGVMNTEAFF. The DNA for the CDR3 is TGTGCCAGCAGCCCAGGTGGGACAGGCGTTATGAACACTGAAGCTTTCTTT.

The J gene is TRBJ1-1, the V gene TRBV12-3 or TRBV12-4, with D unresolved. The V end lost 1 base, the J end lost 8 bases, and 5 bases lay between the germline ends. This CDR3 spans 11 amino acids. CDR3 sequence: CASSLGLEAFF. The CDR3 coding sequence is TGTGCCAGCAGTTTAGGGCTAGAAGCTTTCTTT.

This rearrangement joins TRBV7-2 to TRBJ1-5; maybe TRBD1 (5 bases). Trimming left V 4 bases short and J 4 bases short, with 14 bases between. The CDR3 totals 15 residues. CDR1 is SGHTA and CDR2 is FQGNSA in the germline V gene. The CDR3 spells CASSSGGFRNQPQHF. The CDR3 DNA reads TGTGCCAGCAGCTCCGGGGGGTTCCGGAATCAGCCCCAGCATTTT.

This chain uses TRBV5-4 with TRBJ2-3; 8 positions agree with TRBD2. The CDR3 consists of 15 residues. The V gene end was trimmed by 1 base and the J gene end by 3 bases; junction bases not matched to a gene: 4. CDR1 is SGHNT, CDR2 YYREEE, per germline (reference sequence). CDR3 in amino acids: CASSLSGGPTDTQYF. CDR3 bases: TGTGCCAGCAGCTTGTCGGGAGGGCCAACAGATACGCAGTATTTT.

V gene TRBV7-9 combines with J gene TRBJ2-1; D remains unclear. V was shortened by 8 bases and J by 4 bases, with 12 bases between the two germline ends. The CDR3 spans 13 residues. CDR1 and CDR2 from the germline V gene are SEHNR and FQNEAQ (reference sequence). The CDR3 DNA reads TGTGCCAGCTGCATGGTAGGATACAATGAGCAGTTCTTC. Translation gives CASCMVGYNEQFF.

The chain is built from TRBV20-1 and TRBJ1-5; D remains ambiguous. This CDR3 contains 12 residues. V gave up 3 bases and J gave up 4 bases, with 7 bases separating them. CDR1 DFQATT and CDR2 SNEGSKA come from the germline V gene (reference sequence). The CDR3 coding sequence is TGCAGTGCTAGTGGTACAAATCAGCCCCAGCATTTT. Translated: CSASGTNQPQHF.

The CDR3 here is CASKTSGSTDTQYF. CDR3 DNA sequence: TGTGCCAGTAAGACTAGCGGGAGTACGGATACGCAGTATTTT. V and J are TRBV19 and TRBJ2-3, with 12 positions matching TRBD2. The CDR3 loop spans 14 amino acids. CDR1 is LNHDA and CDR2 is SQIVND in the germline V gene (reference sequence). J gave up 6 bases and V 7 bases, and 5 bases lay outside the gene matches.

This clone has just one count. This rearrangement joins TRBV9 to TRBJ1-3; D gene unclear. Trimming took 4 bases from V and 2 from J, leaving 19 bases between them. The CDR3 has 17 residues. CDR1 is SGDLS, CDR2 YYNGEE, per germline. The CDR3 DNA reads TGTGCCAGCAGCCCTTGGGTTATCGGAAAGACTGGAAACACCATATATTTT. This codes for CASSPWVIGKTGNTIYF.

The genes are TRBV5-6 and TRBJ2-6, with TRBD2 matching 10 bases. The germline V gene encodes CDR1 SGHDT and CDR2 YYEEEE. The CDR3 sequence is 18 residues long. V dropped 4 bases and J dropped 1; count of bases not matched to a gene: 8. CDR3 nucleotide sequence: TGTGCCAGCAGCCCGCGGACTAGCGGCACATCTGGGGCCAACGTCCTGACTTTC. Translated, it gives CASSPRTSGTSGANVLTF.

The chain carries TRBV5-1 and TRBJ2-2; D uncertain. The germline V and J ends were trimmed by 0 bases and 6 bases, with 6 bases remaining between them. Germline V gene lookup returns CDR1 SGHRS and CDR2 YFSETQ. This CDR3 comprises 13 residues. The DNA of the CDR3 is TGCGCCAGCAGCTTGGAACGGGCCGGGGAGCTGTTTTTT. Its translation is CASSLERAGELFF.

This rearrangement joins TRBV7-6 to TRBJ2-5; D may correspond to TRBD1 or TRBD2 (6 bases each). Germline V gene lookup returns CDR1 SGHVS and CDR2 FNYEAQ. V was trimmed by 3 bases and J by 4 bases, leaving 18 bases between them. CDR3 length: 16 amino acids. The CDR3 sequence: CASSFPLTSRGETQYF. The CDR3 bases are TGTGCCAGCAGCTTCCCCTTAACTAGCAGGGGAGAGACCCAGTACTTC.

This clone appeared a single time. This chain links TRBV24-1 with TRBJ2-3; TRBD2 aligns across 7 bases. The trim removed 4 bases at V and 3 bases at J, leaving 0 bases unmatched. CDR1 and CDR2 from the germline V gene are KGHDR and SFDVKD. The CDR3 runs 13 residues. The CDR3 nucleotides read TGTGCCACCAGTGAGGGGGGGACAGATACGCAGTATTTT. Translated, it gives CATSEGGTDTQYF.

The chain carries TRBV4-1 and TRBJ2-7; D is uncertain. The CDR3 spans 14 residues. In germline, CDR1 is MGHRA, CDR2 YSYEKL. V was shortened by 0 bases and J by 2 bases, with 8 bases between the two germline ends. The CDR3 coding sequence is TGCGCCAGCAGCCAAGATTGGCCAGCCTACGAGCAGTACTTC. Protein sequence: CASSQDWPAYEQYF.